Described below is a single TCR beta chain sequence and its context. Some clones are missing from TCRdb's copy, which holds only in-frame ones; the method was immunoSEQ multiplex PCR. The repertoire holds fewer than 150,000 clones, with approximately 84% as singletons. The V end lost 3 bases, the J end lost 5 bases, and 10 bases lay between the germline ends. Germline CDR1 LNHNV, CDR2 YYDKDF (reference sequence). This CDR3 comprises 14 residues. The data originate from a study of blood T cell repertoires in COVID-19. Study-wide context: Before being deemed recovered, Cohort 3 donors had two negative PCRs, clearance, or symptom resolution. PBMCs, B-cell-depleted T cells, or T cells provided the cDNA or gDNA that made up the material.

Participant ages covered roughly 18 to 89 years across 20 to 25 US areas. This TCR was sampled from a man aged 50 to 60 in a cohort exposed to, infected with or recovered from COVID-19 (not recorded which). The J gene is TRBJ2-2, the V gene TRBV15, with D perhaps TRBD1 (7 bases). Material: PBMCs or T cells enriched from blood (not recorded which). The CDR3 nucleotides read TGTGCCACCAGCAGCAGGGGGGATACCGGGGAGCTGTTTTTT. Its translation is CATSSRGDTGELFF. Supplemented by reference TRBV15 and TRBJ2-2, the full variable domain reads DAMVIQNPRYQVTQFGKPVTLSCSQTLNHNVMYWYQQKSSQAPKLLFHYYDKDFNNEADTPDNFQSRRPNTSFCFLDIRSPGLGDTAMYLCATSSRGDTGELFFGEGSRLTVL.